The rows below give T cell receptor beta chains drawn from one sample of a study of response to subunit inactivated influenza vaccine. TCRdb reprocessed the RT-PCR reads via MiXCR and lists one record per CDR3 protein. The sample carries around 490,000 distinct CDR3 sequences, 7.5% to 8.5% recorded once. The sequencing used PBMCs from blood, collected around 25 months after vaccination. Every receptor here comes from a man between 50 and 69 years old who received an inactivated influenza vaccine. The CDR3 runs from the conserved cysteine through the conserved F or W. Each record gives: V gene, J gene, D gene, clone size, CDR3 DNA, CDR3 protein. D genes are given only for firm matches. Only some rows state a clone size, as once, few, many or a class for expanded clones.

TRBV10-3	TRBJ2-5	TRBD2	few	TGTGCCATCAGTGAGGGACTAGCGGCAGGCGGGGCCCAGTACTTC	CAISEGLAAGGAQYF
TRBV15	TRBJ1-5	NA	NA	TGTGCCACCAGCAGAGTCCAAGGTCAGCCCCAGCATTTT	CATSRVQGQPQHF
TRBV6-1	TRBJ2-7	NA	NA	TGTGCCAGCAGTCCCGCTACGAGCAGTAAAGGGGCGTACTTC	CASSPATSSKGAYF
TRBV7-2	TRBJ2-4	TRBD1	NA	TGTGCCAGCAGCTTACAGACAGGGTTCGTAGCCAAAAACATTCAGTACTTC	CASSLQTGFVAKNIQYF
TRBV24-1	TRBJ2-3	NA	few	TGTGCCACCAGTGCTATGAGCACAGATACGCAGTATTTT	CATSAMSTDTQYF
TRBV10-3	TRBJ2-7	NA	NA	TGTGCAGTCGGGACACCGACCTACGAGCAGTACTTC	CAVGTPTYEQYF
TRBV7-2	TRBJ1-6	NA	few	TGTGCCAGCAGCTTGGGTCTGGTCATTTCACCCCTCCACTTT	CASSLGLVISPLHF
TRBV7-2	TRBJ2-7	NA	NA	TGTGCCAGCAGCTTACAGGACATCTCCTACGAGCAGTACTTC	CASSLQDISYEQYF
TRBV6-2/TRBV6-3	TRBJ2-5	NA	few	TGTGCCAGCAGTTATCGGGCGGAGGGGGAGACCCAGTACTTC	CASSYRAEGETQYF
TRBV27	TRBJ2-7	NA	NA	TGTGCCTCCCGGGGTAGTCTCTACGAGCAGTACTTC	CASRGSLYEQYF
TRBV7-9	TRBJ1-1	NA	many	TGTGCCAGCAGGGTAGCGGGAGGCACTGAAGCTTTCTTT	CASRVAGGTEAFF
TRBV2	TRBJ1-5	NA	few	TGTGCCAGCAAACAGCAGCGTAATCAGCCCCAGCATTTT	CASKQQRNQPQHF
TRBV6-1	TRBJ2-1	NA	few	TGTGCCAGCAGTGCCTTCGGCAAGGGGAACAATGAGCAGTTCTTC	CASSAFGKGNNEQFF
TRBV20-1	TRBJ2-7	TRBD2	few	TGCAGTGCTCCGGCCGGAGCGGGAGGCTACGAGCAGTACTTC	CSAPAGAGGYEQYF
TRBV12-3/TRBV12-4	TRBJ2-2	NA	NA	TGTGCCAGCAGTTTCAACACCGGGGAGCCGTTTTTT	CASSFNTGEPFF
TRBV11-3	TRBJ2-2	NA	NA	TGTGCCAGCAGCTCAGCCCGGGGCCCTCACACCGGGGAGCTGTTTTTT	CASSSARGPHTGELFF
TRBV20-1	TRBJ2-1	TRBD2	NA	TGCAGTGCTAGAGTCAGGTCGGGAGGGCCTTACAATGAGCAGTTCTTC	CSARVRSGGPYNEQFF
TRBV7-9	TRBJ1-1	NA	few	TGTGCCAGCAGCTTAGTCGGGGCGGCGAACACTGAAGCTTTCTTT	CASSLVGAANTEAFF
TRBV13	TRBJ2-7	TRBD2	NA	TGTGCCAGCAGAAGAGCCGGACTAGCAGAATACGAGCAGTACTTC	CASRRAGLAEYEQYF
TRBV5-1	TRBJ1-2	NA	many	TGCGCCAGCAGCTTGGCTTCGGCTCCAAACGGTGGCTACACCTTC	CASSLASAPNGGYTF
TRBV15	TRBJ1-2	NA	NA	TGTGCCACCCGAAGAGGGGACGGCACGTATGGCTACACCTTC	CATRRGDGTYGYTF
TRBV19	TRBJ2-4	NA	NA	TGTGCCAGTAGTATCCCCAAAAACATTCAGTACTTC	CASSIPKNIQYF
TRBV6-2/TRBV6-3	TRBJ1-1	NA	many	TGTGCCAGCAGTCTAGCCGGGGCGAACACTGAAGCTTTCTTT	CASSLAGANTEAFF
TRBV20-1	TRBJ2-7	NA	NA	TGCAGTGCTAGATCCCAGGGAAGATACGAGCAGTACTTC	CSARSQGRYEQYF
TRBV27	TRBJ2-4	TRBD1	many	TGTGCCAGCGGGATGTCGGACAGGCACAAAAACATTCAGTACTTC	CASGMSDRHKNIQYF
TRBV6-1	TRBJ2-7	NA	NA	TGTGCCAGCAGATCGGGGCGGTCGGGCTACGAGCAGTACTTC	CASRSGRSGYEQYF
TRBV3-1	TRBJ2-3	NA	few	TGTGCCAGCAGCCCCTATGCAACAGATACGCAGTATTTT	CASSPYATDTQYF
TRBV24-1	TRBJ1-2	NA	NA	TGTGCCACCAGTATTACAGGGTTGGACTATGGCTACACCTTC	CATSITGLDYGYTF
TRBV10-3	TRBJ1-1	TRBD1	few	TGTGCCACCAGGGGGGCGAACATGAACACTGAAGCTTTCTTT	CATRGANMNTEAFF
TRBV6-5	TRBJ1-3	NA	many	TGTGCCAGCAGTTCCTCCCTCCGGGCTGGAAACACCATATATTTT	CASSSSLRAGNTIYF
TRBV6-5	TRBJ1-3	TRBD1	many	TGTGCCAGCAGTTTACAGGGGGCTCCTGGAAACACCATATATTTT	CASSLQGAPGNTIYF